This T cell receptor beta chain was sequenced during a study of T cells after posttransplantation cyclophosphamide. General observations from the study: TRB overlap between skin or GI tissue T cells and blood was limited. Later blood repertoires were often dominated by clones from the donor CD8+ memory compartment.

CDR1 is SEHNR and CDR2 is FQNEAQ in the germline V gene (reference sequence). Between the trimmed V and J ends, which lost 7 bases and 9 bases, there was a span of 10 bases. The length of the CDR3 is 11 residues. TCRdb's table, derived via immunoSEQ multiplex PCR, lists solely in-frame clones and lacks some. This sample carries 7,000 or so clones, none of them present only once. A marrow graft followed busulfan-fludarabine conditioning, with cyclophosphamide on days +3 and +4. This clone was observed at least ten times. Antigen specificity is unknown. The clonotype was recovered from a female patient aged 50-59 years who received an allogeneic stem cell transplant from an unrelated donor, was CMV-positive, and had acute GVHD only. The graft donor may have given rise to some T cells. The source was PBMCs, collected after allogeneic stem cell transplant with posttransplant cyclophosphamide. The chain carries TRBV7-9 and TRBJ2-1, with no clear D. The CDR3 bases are TGTGCCAGCACCCACTTAGTTGAGCAGTTCTTC. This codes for CASTHLVEQFF.